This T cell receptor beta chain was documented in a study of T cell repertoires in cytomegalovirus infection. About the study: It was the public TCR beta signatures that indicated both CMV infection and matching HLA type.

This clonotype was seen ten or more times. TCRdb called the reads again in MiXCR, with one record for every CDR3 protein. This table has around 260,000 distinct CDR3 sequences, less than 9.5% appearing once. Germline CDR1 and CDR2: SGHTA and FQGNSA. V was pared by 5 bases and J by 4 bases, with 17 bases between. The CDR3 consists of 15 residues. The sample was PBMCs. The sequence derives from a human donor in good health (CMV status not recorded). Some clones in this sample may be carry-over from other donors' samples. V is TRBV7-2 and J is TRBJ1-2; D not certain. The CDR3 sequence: CASSPRTGRSYGYTF. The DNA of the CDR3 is TGTGCCAGCAGCCCTCGGACCGGACGCAGCTATGGCTACACCTTC.